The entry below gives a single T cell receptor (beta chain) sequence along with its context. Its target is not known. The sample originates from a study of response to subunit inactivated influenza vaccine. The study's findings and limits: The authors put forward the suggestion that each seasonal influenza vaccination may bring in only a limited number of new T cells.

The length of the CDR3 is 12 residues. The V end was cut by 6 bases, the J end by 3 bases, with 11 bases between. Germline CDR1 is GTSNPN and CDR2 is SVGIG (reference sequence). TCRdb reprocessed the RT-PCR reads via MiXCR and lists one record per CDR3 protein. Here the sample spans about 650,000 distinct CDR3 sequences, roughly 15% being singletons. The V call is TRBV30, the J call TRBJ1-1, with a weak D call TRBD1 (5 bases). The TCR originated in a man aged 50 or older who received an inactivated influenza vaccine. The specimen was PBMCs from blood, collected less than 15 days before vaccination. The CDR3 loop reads CACVRGDTEAFF. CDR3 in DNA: TGTGCCTGCGTACGGGGGGACACTGAAGCTTTCTTT. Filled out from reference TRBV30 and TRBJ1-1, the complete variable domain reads SQTIHQWPATLVQPVGSPLSLECTVEGTSNPNLYWYRQAAGRGLQLLFYSVGIGQISSEVPQNLSASRPQDRQFILSSKKLLLSDSGFYLCACVRGDTEAFFGQGTRLTVV.